The following is a T cell receptor beta chain sequence with its context. These data come from a study of blood T cell repertoires in COVID-19. Assay: immunoSEQ multiplex PCR; the TCRdb copy retains only in-frame clones and omits some. The profile shows about 220,000 clones, more than 70% of them singletons. V lost 4 bases and J lost 7, with 15 bases in between. Germline V gene data show CDR1 as SGDLS and CDR2 as YYNGEE. This CDR3 spans 14 amino acids. This receptor was identified in a human donor in a cohort sampled during active COVID-19. The V call is TRBV9, the J call TRBJ1-3, with D possibly being TRBD1 (5 bases). The sample was peripheral blood. Here the CDR3 reads CASSPRELVNTIYF. The CDR3, as DNA: TGTGCCAGCAGCCCCAGGGAATTGGTTAACACCATATATTTT.